What follows describes a single T cell receptor (beta chain). Its antigen is not yet known. No qualities accompany the bases; no much larger clone lies one base away. The trial excluded patients who had a history of autoimmune disease or were on systemic immunosuppression. In every dose cohort, peripheral blood was drawn for TCR sequencing at baseline, cycle 4 day 1, and cycle 7 day 1. The samples were drawn from a first-in-human, open-label, multicenter phase I dose-escalation trial of ivuxolimab. The trial enrolled adults with locally advanced or metastatic head and neck squamous cell, hepatocellular, melanoma or renal cell carcinoma. Before TCR sequencing, CD4+ T cells and CD8+ T cells from peripheral blood were sorted into separate populations. Genomic DNA was isolated from the sorted cells so that the TCRbeta CDR3 region could be sequenced. The immunoSEQ Assay was used to sequence the TCRbeta CDR3 regions. TCRdb holds this immuneACCESS table with in-frame rearrangements only. Some clones are missing; in checked studies, unresolved V genes explain under half, and the rest has no known cause. The sample has over 35,000 clones on record, 80% of them singletons. The biggest ten clones account for less than 5% of the sample.

The source of the sample is a study of OX40 agonist ivuxolimab in advanced cancers. With regard to the full study: Ivuxolimab was a fully human IgG2 agonistic monoclonal antibody targeting the costimulatory receptor OX40 (CD134). In the dose-escalation cohort, roughly 82% of patients were male, and the mean age was around 60 years with a range of roughly 23 to 79. Intravenous ivuxolimab was administered to patients every 2 weeks at six dose levels: 0.01, 0.1, 0.3, 1.5, 3 and 10 mg/kg. Prior anti-PD-1, anti-PD-L1 or anti-CTLA-4 therapy was permitted, and checkpoint inhibitors had been received by about 44% of dose-escalation patients. Partial responses occurred in three dose-escalation patients, of whom one had hepatocellular carcinoma and two had cutaneous melanoma. The paper reports the monotherapy dose-escalation portion (N of about 54 patients) of the phase I ivuxolimab trial. The purpose of peripheral TCRbeta sequencing was to test whether ivuxolimab changed TCR sequence diversity and led to clonal T-cell expansion. Among the roughly 50 dose-escalation patients, about 19 had hepatocellular carcinoma, around 15 melanoma, 9 renal cell carcinoma and 9 head and neck cancer. Overall study results and their limits: On average, CD8+ T cells showed more expanded clones than CD4+ T cells after ivuxolimab. Clonal expansion of both CD4+ and CD8+ blood T cells was observed from baseline to week 6 at doses 0.1 to 3.0 mg/kg. Low levels of normalized T-cell clonal expansion were also seen in some patients who did not respond. The antigen specificity of the peripheral T cells that underwent clonal expansion was not determined. In the 0.1-3.0 mg/kg groups, partial responders were among the patients with the lowest normalized peripheral clonal expansion, particularly in CD8+ T cells.

Trimming at the junction amounts to 4 bases on V and 6 bases on J, and the germline ends lie 7 bases apart. Reading from cysteine to phenylalanine, the CDR3 counts 12 amino acids. Of all the DNA, just the CDR3 is kept, 36 bases in frame from base 1. As encoded in the germline V gene (reference sequence), CDR1 is SGHAT while CDR2 is FQDESV. The chain couples TRBV11-1 to TRBJ2-1; the D gene remains uncertain. This receptor was taken from an adult with an advanced solid tumor such as melanoma, head and neck, liver or kidney cancer. The specimen was CD4+ or CD8+ T cells sorted from blood, collected in a trial of the OX40 agonist ivuxolimab. The DNA is TGTGCCAGCAGCTCCTCGGTCAATGAGCAGTTCTTC. It encodes CASSSSVNEQFF.